Reported below is one T cell receptor beta chain. Its matching antigen is unknown. The entry originates in a study of cytomegalovirus exposure and HLA in healthy donors. Overall study findings and caveats: A few of the chains that were CMV-associated were confirmed in vitro to be specific for CMV antigens. Rarity marked most TCR sequences, yet some public TCRs occurred in many donors.

Using immunoSEQ multiplex PCR, the repertoire was profiled, and TCRdb retains in-frame clones only, with some absent. Altogether some 250,000 clones are present, around 87% being singletons, with the ten largest covering 0.95% to 1.5%. Sequencing was carried out using PBMCs. This receptor was obtained from a woman aged 30 to 39 in good health and CMV-seropositive.

The CDR3 nucleotides read TGTGCCAGCAGCCCAGGGACTAGCGGAAGCTCCTACGAGCAGTACTTC. This encodes CASSPGTSGSSYEQYF. The chain carries TRBV7-6 and TRBJ2-7, with 11 bases fitting TRBD2. This CDR3 has 16 residues. V trimming: 5 bases; J trimming: 0 bases; junction bases outside the gene matches: 6. Germline CDR1 is SGHVS and CDR2 is FNYEAQ.